This T cell receptor (beta chain) was documented in a study of identical twins. Study findings and constraints: Twin pairs had excess sharing that was weaker in beta out-of-frame sequences. One should note that invariant MAIT and iNKT cells could partly confound zero-insertion analyses. Rather than following the same donors, the conclusions depended on cross-sectional statistical analysis.

With regard to this clonotype: Its antigen is not identified. Mismatch with germline at one junction end may stem from a read error.

The CDR3 runs 15 residues. The germline V gene encodes CDR1 DFQATT and CDR2 SNEGSKA (reference sequence). Unique molecular identifiers were present on the cDNA, and a universal primer site came from template switching. MiXCR, applied by TCRdb to the 5' RACE reads, yields one record per CDR3 protein. The table records approximately 1.8 million distinct CDR3 sequences, roughly a third of them present only once. The chain couples TRBV20-1 to TRBJ1-2; maybe TRBD1 (6 bases). Sequenced: cord blood. This TCR came from a newborn girl in good health. The CDR3 loop reads CSAREPAGHNYGHTF. CDR3 bases: TGCAGTGCTAGAGAACCCGCGGGACATAACTATGGCCACACCTTC.